Listed below are T cell receptor beta chains from one sample, sequenced in a study of T cell repertoires in cytomegalovirus infection. Antigen specificity for these receptors is unknown. TCRdb reanalysed the reads using MiXCR and keeps one entry per CDR3 protein. The table shows hundreds of thousands of distinct CDR3 sequences, with more than 40% occurring only once. This specimen was cultured PBMCs, taken from culture after CMV antigen stimulation. Source of these receptors: a human donor in good health (CMV status not recorded). Some clones in this sample may be carry-over from other donors' samples. Each CDR3 is given with its conserved first and last residue. A D gene is named only where the DNA matches it firmly. A row's size may be missing; if present it is once, few, many or a size class.

D	V	J	size	CDR3	DNA
.	TRBV2	TRBJ2-5	.	CASSSTPRETQYF	TGTGCCAGCAGTAGCACACCTCGGGAGACCCAGTACTTC
.	TRBV4-1	TRBJ2-1	.	CASSKAPTSSYNEQFF	TGCGCCAGCAGCAAAGCCCCAACTAGCTCCTACAATGAGCAGTTCTTC
.	TRBV12-3/TRBV12-4	TRBJ2-2	.	CASSRIVGGTGELFF	TGTGCCAGCAGCCGTATTGTGGGTGGGACCGGGGAGCTGTTTTTT
TRBD1	TRBV27	TRBJ1-1	.	CASSFRTGVVNTEAFF	TGTGCCAGCAGTTTTAGGACAGGGGTGGTGAACACTGAAGCTTTCTTT
.	TRBV20-1	TRBJ1-6	few	CSARSGPEDQGPLHF	TGCAGTGCTAGGTCGGGGCCGGAAGATCAAGGGCCCCTCCACTTT
TRBD2	TRBV10-3	TRBJ2-7	.	CAIGPSGETYEQYF	TGTGCCATCGGTCCGAGCGGGGAAACCTACGAGCAGTACTTC
.	TRBV28	TRBJ1-5	.	CASSLWGVSNQPQHF	TGTGCCAGCAGTTTATGGGGGGTTAGCAATCAGCCCCAGCATTTT
.	TRBV7-6	TRBJ1-1	.	CASSFVRDTEAFF	TGTGCCAGCAGCTTTGTCAGGGACACTGAAGCTTTCTTT
.	TRBV7-8	TRBJ2-5	.	CASSNGLGETQYF	TGTGCCAGCAGCAACGGGTTGGGAGAGACCCAGTACTTC
.	TRBV7-8	TRBJ2-7	few	CASSSEGLGVADEQYF	TGTGCCAGCAGCTCCGAGGGGTTAGGCGTTGCCGACGAGCAGTACTTC
.	TRBV7-2	TRBJ2-3	.	CASSLVTYTDTQYF	TGTGCCAGCAGCTTAGTCACTTACACAGATACGCAGTATTTT
.	TRBV7-2	TRBJ2-3	few	CASSLGGRGPLQYF	TGTGCCAGCAGCTTAGGGGGTCGCGGGCCCCTGCAGTATTTT
.	TRBV4-2	TRBJ2-3	.	CASSPFGGGQGDTQYF	TGTGCCAGCAGCCCCTTTGGGGGGGGGCAGGGGGATACGCAGTATTTT
.	TRBV11-3	TRBJ2-1	.	CASSLMGGAGLFF	TGTGCCAGCAGCTTAATGGGGGGGGCCGGGCTGTTCTTC
.	TRBV7-8	TRBJ2-1	few	CASSQVGQYNEQFF	TGTGCCAGCAGCCAAGTAGGACAATACAATGAGCAGTTCTTC
.	TRBV7-2	TRBJ2-1	.	CASRPPGSSYNEQFF	TGTGCCAGCAGGCCACCCGGTAGCTCCTACAATGAGCAGTTCTTC
.	TRBV28	TRBJ1-5	few	CASSGGQPLIGNQPQHF	TGTGCCAGCAGTGGAGGACAGCCATTGATTGGCAATCAGCCCCAGCATTTT
.	TRBV2	TRBJ1-4	.	CASRLQQTNEKLFF	TGTGCCAGCCGGCTACAGCAAACTAATGAAAAACTGTTTTTT
.	TRBV12-3/TRBV12-4	TRBJ1-5	.	CASRLGSNQPQHF	TGTGCCAGCCGCTTGGGGTCCAATCAGCCCCAGCATTTT